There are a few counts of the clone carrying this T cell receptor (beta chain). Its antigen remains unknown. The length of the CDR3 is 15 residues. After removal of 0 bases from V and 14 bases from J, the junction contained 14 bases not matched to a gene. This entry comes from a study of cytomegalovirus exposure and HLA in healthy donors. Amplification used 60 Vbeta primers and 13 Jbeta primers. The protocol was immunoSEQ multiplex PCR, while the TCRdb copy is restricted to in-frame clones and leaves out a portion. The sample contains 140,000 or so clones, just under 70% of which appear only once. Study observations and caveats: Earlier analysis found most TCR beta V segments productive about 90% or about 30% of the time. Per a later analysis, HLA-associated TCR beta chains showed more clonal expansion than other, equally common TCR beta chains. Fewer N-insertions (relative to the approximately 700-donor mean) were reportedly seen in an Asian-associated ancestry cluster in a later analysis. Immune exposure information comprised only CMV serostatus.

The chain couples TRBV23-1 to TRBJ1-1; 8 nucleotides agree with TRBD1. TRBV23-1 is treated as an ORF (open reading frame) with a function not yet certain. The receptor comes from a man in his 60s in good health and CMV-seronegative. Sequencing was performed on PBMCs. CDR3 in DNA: TGCGCCAGCAGTCAATCGAGGACAGGGAGGGCGAAGGGGTTCTTT. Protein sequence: CASSQSRTGRAKGFF.